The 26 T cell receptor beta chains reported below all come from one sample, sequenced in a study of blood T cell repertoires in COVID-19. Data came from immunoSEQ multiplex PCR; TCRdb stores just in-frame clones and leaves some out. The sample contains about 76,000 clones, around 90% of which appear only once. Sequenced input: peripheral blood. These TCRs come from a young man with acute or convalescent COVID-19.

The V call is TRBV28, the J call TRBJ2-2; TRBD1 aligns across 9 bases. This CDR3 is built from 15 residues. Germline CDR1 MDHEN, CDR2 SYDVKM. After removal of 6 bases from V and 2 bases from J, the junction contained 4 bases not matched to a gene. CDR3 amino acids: CASRQGALNTGELFF. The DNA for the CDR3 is TGTGCCAGCAGACAGGGGGCGCTTAACACCGGGGAGCTGTTTTTT.

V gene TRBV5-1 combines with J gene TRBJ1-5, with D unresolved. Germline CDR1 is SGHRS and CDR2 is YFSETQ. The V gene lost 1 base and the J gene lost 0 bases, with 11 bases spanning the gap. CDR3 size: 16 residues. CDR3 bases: TGCGCCAGCAGCTTGTCGTCAGGTGATAGCAATCAGCCCCAGCATTTT. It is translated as CASSLSSGDSNQPQHF.

CDR3 DNA: TGTGCCTGGGGGGAGGTACCCACCGGGGAGCTGTTTTTT. Protein: CAWGEVPTGELFF. The chain joins TRBV30 to TRBJ2-2; D possibly corresponds to TRBD2 (6 bases). CDR1 is GTSNPN, CDR2 SVGIG, per germline (reference sequence). The V end was cut by 5 bases, the J end by 4 bases, with 11 bases between. The CDR3 totals 13 residues.

CDR3 protein: CASSLTGTTYNEQFF. Written as DNA, the CDR3 is TGTGCCAGCAGCTTGACCGGGACAACTTACAATGAGCAGTTCTTC. This rearrangement joins TRBV7-3 to TRBJ2-1, with TRBD1 as a possible D gene (6 bases). The V and J ends lost 3 bases and 4 bases respectively, with 13 bases between them. CDR1 and CDR2 (germline): SGHTA, FQGTGA. The CDR3 is 15 amino acids.

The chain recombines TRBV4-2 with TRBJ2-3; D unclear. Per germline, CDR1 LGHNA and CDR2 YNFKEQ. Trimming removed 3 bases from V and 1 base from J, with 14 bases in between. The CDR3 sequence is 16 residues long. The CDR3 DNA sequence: TGTGCCAGCAGCCAGGGTGGCGCAACAGGCACAGATACGCAGTATTTT. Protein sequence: CASSQGGATGTDTQYF.

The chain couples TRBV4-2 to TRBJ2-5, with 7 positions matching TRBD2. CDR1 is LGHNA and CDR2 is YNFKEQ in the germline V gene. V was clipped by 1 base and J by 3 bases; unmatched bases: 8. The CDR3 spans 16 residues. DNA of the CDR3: TGTGCCAGCAGCCAAGCGCGCGGGAGCGCCAAAGAGACCCAGTACTTC. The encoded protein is CASSQARGSAKETQYF.

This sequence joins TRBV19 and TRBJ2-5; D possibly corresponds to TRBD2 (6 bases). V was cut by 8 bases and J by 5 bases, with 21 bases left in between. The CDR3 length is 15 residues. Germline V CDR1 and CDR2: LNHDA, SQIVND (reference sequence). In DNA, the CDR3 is TGTGCCAGTGACACGTCCGGGGGTTCTGCGGAGACCCAGTACTTC. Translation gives CASDTSGGSAETQYF.

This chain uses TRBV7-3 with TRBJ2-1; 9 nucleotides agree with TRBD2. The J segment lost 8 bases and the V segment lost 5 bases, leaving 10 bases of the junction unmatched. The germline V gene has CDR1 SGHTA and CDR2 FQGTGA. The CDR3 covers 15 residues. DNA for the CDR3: TGTGCCAGCAGCGAGAGGACTAGCGATAAAGATGAGCAGTTCTTC. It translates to CASSERTSDKDEQFF.

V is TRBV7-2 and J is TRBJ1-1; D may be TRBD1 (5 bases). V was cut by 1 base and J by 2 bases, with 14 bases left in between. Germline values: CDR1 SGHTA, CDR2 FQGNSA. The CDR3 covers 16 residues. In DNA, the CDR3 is TGTGCCAGCAGCTTAGTTGCGACAGTGGGAAACACTGAAGCTTTCTTT. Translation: CASSLVATVGNTEAFF.

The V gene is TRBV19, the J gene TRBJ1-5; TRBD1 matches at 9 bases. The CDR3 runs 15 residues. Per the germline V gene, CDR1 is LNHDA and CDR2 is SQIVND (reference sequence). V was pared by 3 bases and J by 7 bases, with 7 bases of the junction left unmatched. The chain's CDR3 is CASSMDRGSGQPQHF. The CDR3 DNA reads TGTGCCAGTAGTATGGACAGGGGAAGTGGCCAGCCCCAGCATTTT. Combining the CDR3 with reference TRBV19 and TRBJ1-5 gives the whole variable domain DGGITQSPKYLFRKEGQNVTLSCEQNLNHDAMYWYRQDPGQGLRLIYYSQIVNDFQKGDIAEGYSVSREKKESFPLTVTSAQKNPTAFYLCASSMDRGSGQPQHFGDGTRLSIL.

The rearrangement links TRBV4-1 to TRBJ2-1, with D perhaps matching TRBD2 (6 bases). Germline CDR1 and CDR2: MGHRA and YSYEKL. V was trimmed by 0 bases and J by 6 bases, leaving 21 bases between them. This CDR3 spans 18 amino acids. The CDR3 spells CASSQDLVGWEALNEQFF. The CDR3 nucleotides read TGCGCCAGCAGCCAAGATCTTGTAGGGTGGGAGGCCCTCAATGAGCAGTTCTTC.

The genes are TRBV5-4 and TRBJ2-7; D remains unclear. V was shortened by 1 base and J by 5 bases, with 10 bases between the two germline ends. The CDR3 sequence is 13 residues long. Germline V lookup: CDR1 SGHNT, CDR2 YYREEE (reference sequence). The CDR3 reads CASSLYVRHEQYF. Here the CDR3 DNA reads TGTGCCAGCAGCTTGTATGTTCGTCACGAGCAGTACTTC.

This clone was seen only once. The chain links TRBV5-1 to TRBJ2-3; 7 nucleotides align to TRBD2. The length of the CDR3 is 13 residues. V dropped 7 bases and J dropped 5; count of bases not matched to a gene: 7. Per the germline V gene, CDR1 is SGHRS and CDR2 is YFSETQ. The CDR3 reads CASGAGELDTQYF. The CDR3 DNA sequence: TGCGCCAGCGGGGCGGGAGAACTAGATACGCAGTATTTT.

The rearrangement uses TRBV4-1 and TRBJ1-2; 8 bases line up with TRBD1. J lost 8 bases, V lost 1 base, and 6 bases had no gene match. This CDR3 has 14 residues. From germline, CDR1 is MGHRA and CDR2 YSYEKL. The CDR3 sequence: CASSQGDRGRGYTF. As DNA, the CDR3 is TGCGCCAGCAGCCAAGGAGACAGGGGAAGAGGCTACACCTTC.

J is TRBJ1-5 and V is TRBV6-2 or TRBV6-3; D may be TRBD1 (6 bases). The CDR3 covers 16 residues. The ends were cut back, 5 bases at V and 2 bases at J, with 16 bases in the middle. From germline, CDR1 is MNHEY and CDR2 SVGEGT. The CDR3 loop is CASSRDMTVGNQPQHF. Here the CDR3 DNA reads TGTGCCAGCAGTCGGGACATGACTGTGGGCAATCAGCCCCAGCATTTT.

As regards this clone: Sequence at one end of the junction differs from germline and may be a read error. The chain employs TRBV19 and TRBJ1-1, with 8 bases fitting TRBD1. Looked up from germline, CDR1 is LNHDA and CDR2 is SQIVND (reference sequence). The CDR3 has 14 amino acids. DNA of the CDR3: TGTGCCAGTACTATAGACAGGGGAGACACTGAAGCTTTCTTT. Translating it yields CASTIDRGDTEAFF.

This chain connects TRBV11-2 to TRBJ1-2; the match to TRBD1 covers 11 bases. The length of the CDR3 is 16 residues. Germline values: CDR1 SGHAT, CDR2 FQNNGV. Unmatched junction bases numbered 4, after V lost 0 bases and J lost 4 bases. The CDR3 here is CASSLEGQGVIYGYTF. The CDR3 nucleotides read TGTGCCAGCAGCTTAGAGGGACAGGGGGTGATCTATGGCTACACCTTC. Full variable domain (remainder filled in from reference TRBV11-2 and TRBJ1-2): EAGVAQSPRYKIIEKRQSVAFWCNPISGHATLYWYQQILGQGPKLLIQFQNNGVVDDSQLPKDRFSAERLKGVDSTLKIQPAKLEDSAVYLCASSLEGQGVIYGYTFGSGTRLTVV.

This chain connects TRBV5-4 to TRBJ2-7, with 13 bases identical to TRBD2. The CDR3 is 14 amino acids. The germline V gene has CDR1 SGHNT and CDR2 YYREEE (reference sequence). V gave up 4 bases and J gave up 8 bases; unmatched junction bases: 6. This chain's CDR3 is CASSLRTSGSQQYF. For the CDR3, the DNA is TGTGCCAGCAGCCTGAGGACTAGCGGGAGTCAGCAGTACTTC.

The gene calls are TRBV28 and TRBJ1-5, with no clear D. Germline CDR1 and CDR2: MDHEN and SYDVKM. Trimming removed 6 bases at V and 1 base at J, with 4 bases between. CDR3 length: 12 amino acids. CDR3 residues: CASRGSNQPQHF. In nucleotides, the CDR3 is TGTGCCAGCAGGGGCAGCAATCAGCCCCAGCATTTT.

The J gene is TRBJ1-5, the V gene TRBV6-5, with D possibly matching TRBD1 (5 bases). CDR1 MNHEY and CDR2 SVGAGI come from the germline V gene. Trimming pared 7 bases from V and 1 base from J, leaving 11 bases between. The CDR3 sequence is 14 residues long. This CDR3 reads CASKGLGSNQPQHF. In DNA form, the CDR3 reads TGTGCCAGCAAGGGGTTAGGGAGCAATCAGCCCCAGCATTTT.

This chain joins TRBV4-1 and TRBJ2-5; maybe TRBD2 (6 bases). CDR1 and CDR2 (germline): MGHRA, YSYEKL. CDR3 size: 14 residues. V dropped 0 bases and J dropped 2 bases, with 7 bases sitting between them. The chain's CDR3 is CASSQDRGQETQYF. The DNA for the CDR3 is TGCGCCAGCAGCCAAGATCGGGGGCAAGAGACCCAGTACTTC.

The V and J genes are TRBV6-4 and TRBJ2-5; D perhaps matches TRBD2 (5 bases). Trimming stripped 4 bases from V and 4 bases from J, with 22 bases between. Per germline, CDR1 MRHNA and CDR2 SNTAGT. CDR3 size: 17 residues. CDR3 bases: TGTGCCAGCAGTGCCAACGGCAATAGGGTGAGGGCAGAGACCCAGTACTTC. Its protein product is CASSANGNRVRAETQYF.

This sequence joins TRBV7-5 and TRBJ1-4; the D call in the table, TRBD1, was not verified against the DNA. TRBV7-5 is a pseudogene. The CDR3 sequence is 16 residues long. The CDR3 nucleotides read TGTGTCAGAAGCTTAGGCCGACAGGGGGCGCGAGAAAAACTGTTTTTT. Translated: CVRSLGRQGAREKLFF.

The CDR3 DNA reads TGTGCCAGCTCATTTGGGCAGGGGGCCTACAATGAGCAGTTCTTC. The encoded protein is CASSFGQGAYNEQFF. The gene calls are TRBV18 and TRBJ2-1; 7 nucleotides agree with TRBD1. J lost 2 bases, V lost 5 bases, and 6 bases had no gene match. CDR1 KGHSH and CDR2 LQKENI come from the germline V gene. The CDR3 contains 15 residues.

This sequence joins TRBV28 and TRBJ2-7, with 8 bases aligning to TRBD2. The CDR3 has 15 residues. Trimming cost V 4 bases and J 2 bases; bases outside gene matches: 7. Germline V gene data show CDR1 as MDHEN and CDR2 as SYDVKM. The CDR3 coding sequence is TGTGCCAGCAGTTGGAGCGGGAGACCGCCCTACGAGCAGTACTTC. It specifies CASSWSGRPPYEQYF.

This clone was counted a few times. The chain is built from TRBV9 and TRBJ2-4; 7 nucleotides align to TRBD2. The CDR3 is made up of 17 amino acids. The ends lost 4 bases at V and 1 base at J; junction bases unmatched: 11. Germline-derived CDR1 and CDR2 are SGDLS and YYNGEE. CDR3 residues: CASSPGGWGIAKNIQYF. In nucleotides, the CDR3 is TGTGCCAGCAGCCCCGGGGGGTGGGGGATTGCCAAAAACATTCAGTACTTC.